The present TCR beta chain was sequenced within a study of T cell responses to AZD1222 COVID-19 vaccine. With respect to this clone: Its antigen remains unknown.

Second doses that came at about 4 or about 12 weeks were put together. Trimming cost V 1 base and J 1 base, with 4 bases left between them. Germline lookup yields CDR1 SGHDN and CDR2 FVKESK. This CDR3 is 13 amino acids long. Study-level points and caveats: Donors were chiefly white British, with a greater number of females, and clonal diversity was perhaps underestimated. Spike-specific TCR depth and breadth grew after two AZD1222 doses. There were repertoire samples only from the period after the peak T cell response.

Measured with immunoSEQ multiplex PCR; TCRdb has only the in-frame clones, and not every one. The data show some 150,000 clones, approximately 92% seen once. The rearrangement joins TRBV14 to TRBJ2-5; no clear D. Sequenced here: peripheral blood, sampled 28 days after the second AZD1222 dose. This TCR was recovered from an adult who received the AZD1222 COVID-19 vaccine. CDR3 amino acids: CASSQVPQETQYF. In DNA, the CDR3 is TGTGCCAGCAGCCAAGTCCCCCAAGAGACCCAGTACTTC. The variable domain in full, with the rest retrieved from reference TRBV14 and TRBJ2-5, is EAGVTQFPSHSVIEKGQTVTLRCDPISGHDNLYWYRRVMGKEIKFLLHFVKESKQDESGMPNNRFLAERTGGTYSTLKVQPAELEDSGVYFCASSQVPQETQYFGPGTRLLVL.